This T cell receptor beta chain was obtained from a study of OX40 agonist ivuxolimab in advanced cancers. As for the study more broadly: Ivuxolimab, which targeted the costimulatory receptor OX40 (CD134), was an agonistic, fully human IgG2 monoclonal antibody. Three dose-escalation patients achieved partial responses, one with hepatocellular carcinoma and two with cutaneous melanoma. Intravenous ivuxolimab was administered to patients every 2 weeks at six dose levels: 0.01, 0.1, 0.3, 1.5, 3 and 10 mg/kg. Prior anti-PD-1, anti-PD-L1 or anti-CTLA-4 therapy was permitted, and about 40% of dose-escalation patients had received checkpoint inhibitors. Of the approximately 50 dose-escalation patients, hepatocellular carcinoma was present in approximately 20, melanoma in approximately 15, renal cell carcinoma in 9 and head and neck cancer in 9. The paper reports the monotherapy dose-escalation portion (N of about 47 patients) of the phase I ivuxolimab trial. Peripheral TCRbeta sequencing was intended to test whether TCR sequence diversity was altered and clonal T-cell expansion was caused by ivuxolimab. A male proportion of almost 85% and a mean age of 60 years, ranging from roughly 23 to 80, were recorded for the dose-escalation cohort.

The CDR3 sequence holds 16 residues, the cysteine and phenylalanine included. The retained sequence is limited to the CDR3, 48 bases, with the frame set at the first base. The germline V gene (reference sequence) specifies LNHNV as CDR1 and YYDKDF as CDR2. The V end gives up 5 bases and the J end 0 bases, leaving 9 bases in the junction not matched to a gene. The trial excluded patients who had a history of autoimmune disease or were on systemic immunosuppression. Peripheral blood for TCR sequencing was collected from all dose cohorts at baseline, on cycle 4 day 1, and on cycle 7 day 1. The samples were drawn from a first-in-human, open-label, multicenter phase I dose-escalation trial of ivuxolimab. Adults with locally advanced or metastatic head and neck squamous cell, hepatocellular, melanoma or renal cell carcinoma were enrolled in the trial. Before TCR sequencing, CD4+ and CD8+ T cells were separately sorted from peripheral blood.

To sequence the TCRbeta CDR3 region, genomic DNA was isolated from the sorted cells. The immunoSEQ Assay was used for sequencing of TCRbeta CDR3 regions. TCRdb re-hosts the immuneACCESS table, in-frame sequences only. Its copies lack some clones; in the studies checked, an unresolved V gene accounts for under half of them, and the cause for the rest is not known. This sample holds roughly 32,000 clones; around nine tenths were observed only once. Together, the top ten hold 26% of the sample. Concerning this clone: Its antigen has not been determined. Per-base qualities were not stored, and no clone one base away is much larger.

What the research found in general, with its limitations: Low levels of normalized T-cell clonal expansion were also seen in some nonresponding patients. At doses of 0.1 to 3.0 mg/kg, clonal expansion of both CD4+ and CD8+ blood T cells was observed from baseline to week 6. In the 0.1-3.0 mg/kg groups, partial responders were among the patients with the lowest normalized peripheral clonal expansion, particularly in CD8+ T cells. On average, CD8+ T cells showed more expanded clones than CD4+ T cells after ivuxolimab. The antigen specificity of the clonally expanded peripheral T cells was not determined.

In this chain, TRBV15 is recombined with TRBJ2-7; 8 of the junction bases match TRBD1. The sequences come from CD4+ or CD8+ T cells sorted from blood, collected in a trial of the OX40 agonist ivuxolimab. The TCR comes from an adult with an advanced solid tumor such as melanoma, head and neck, liver or kidney cancer. The DNA sequence is as follows: TGTGCCACCAGCCTGGACAGGGCCCGCAGCTCCTACGAGCAGTACTTC. It is translated as CATSLDRARSSYEQYF.